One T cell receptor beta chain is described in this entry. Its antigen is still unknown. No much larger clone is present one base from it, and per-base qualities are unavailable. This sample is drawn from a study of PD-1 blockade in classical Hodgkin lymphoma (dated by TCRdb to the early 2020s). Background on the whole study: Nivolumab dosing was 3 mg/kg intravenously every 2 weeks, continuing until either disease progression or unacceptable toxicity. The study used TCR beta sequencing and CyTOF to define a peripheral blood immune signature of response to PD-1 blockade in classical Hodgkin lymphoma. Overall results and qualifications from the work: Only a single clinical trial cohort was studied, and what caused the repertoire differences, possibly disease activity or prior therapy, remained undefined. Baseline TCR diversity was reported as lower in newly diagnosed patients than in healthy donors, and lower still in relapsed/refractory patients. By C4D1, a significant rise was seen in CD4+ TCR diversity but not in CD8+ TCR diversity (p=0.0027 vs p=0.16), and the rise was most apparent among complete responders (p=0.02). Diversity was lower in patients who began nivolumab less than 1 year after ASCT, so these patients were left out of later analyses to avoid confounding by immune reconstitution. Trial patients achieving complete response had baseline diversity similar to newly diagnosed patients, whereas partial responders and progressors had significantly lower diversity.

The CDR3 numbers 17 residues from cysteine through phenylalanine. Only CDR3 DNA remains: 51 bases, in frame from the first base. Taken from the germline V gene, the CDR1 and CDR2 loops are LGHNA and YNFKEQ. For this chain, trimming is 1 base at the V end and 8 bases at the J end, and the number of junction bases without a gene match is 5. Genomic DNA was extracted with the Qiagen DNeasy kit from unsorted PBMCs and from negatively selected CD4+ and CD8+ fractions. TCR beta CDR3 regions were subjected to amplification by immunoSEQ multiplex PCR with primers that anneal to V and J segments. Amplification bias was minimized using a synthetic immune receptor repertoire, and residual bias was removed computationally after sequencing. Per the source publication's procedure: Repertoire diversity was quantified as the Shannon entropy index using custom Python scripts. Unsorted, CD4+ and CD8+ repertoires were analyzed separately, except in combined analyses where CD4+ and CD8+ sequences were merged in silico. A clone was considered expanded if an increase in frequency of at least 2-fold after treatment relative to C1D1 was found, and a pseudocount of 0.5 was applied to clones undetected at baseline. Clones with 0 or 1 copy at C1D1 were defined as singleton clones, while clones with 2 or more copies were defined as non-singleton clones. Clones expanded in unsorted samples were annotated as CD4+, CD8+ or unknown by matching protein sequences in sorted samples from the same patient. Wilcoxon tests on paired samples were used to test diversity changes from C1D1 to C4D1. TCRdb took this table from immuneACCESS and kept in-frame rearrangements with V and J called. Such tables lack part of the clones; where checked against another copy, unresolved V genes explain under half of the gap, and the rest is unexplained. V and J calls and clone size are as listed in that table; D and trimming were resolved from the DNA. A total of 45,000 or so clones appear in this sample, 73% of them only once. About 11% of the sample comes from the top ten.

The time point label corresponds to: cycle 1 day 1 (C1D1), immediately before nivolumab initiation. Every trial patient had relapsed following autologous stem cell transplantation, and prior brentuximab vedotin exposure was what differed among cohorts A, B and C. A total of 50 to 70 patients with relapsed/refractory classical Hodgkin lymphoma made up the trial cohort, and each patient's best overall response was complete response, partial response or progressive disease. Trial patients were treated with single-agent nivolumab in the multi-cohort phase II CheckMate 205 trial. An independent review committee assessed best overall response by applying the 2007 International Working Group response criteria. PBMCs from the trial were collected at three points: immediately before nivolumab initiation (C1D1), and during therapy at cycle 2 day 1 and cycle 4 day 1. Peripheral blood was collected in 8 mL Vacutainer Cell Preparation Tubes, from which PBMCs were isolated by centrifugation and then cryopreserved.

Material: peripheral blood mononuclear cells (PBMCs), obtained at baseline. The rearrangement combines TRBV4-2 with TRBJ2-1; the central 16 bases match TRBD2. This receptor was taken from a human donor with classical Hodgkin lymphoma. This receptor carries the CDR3 CASSQGPGTSGRDEQFF. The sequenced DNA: TGTGCCAGCAGCCAAGGACCCGGGACTAGCGGGAGGGATGAGCAGTTCTTC.